Following are 18 T cell receptor beta chains from one sample sequenced in a study of blood T cell repertoires in COVID-19. Sequencing used immunoSEQ multiplex PCR; TCRdb keeps in-frame clones, though not all of them. Of some 30,000 clones in the sample, roughly 88% were seen once. Material: peripheral blood. These receptors came from a human donor in a cohort sampled during active COVID-19.

V and J are TRBV24-1 and TRBJ2-7, with D possibly matching TRBD2 (5 bases). Between the trimmed V and J ends, which lost 3 bases and 7 bases, there was a span of 18 bases. From germline, CDR1 is KGHDR and CDR2 SFDVKD. The CDR3 is made up of 15 amino acids. The CDR3 spells CATSDPESGSEEQYF. As DNA, the CDR3 is TGTGCCACCAGTGATCCCGAGTCGGGAAGTGAGGAGCAGTACTTC.

V is TRBV6-5 and J is TRBJ2-7; D gene ambiguous. CDR3 length: 14 residues. V was shortened by 8 bases and J by 4 bases, with 18 bases between the two germline ends. The germline CDR1 and CDR2 sequences are MNHEY and SVGAGI. DNA of the CDR3: TGTGCCAGCCCTGACCCACGTCCAGGATACGAGCAGTACTTC. Translating it yields CASPDPRPGYEQYF.

V and J are TRBV6-7 and TRBJ2-3, with TRBD2 matching 14 bases. TRBV6-7 is noted as an ORF with a role that remains uncertain. V gave up 0 bases and J gave up 1 base; unmatched junction bases: 6. This CDR3 is built from 19 residues. This CDR3 is CASSYSGLAGAGGTDTQYF. CDR3 DNA: TGTGCCAGCAGTTACTCGGGACTAGCGGGGGCAGGTGGCACAGATACGCAGTATTTT.

In DNA, the CDR3 is TGTGCCAGCAGCCATGACAGGGAGGGACAGGGCACCTTC. It yields the protein CASSHDREGQGTF. This sequence joins TRBV5-6 and TRBJ1-2; 9 nucleotides match TRBD1. Germline CDR1 is SGHDT and CDR2 is YYEEEE. This CDR3 is 13 amino acids long. The ends lost 4 bases at V and 13 bases at J; junction bases unmatched: 11.

This clone was recorded once. The chain couples TRBV19 to TRBJ1-4; the match to TRBD1 covers 7 bases. V lost 6 bases to trimming and J lost 8 bases; unmatched junction nucleotides: 9. The CDR3 covers 14 residues. Germline CDR1 reads LNHDA; CDR2 reads SQIVND (reference sequence). In nucleotides, the CDR3 is TGTGCCAGTAGACTCGGGACAGATCGGGAAAAACTGTTTTTT. Translating it yields CASRLGTDREKLFF. The full variable domain, completed using reference TRBV19 and TRBJ1-4, is DGGITQSPKYLFRKEGQNVTLSCEQNLNHDAMYWYRQDPGQGLRLIYYSQIVNDFQKGDIAEGYSVSREKKESFPLTVTSAQKNPTAFYLCASRLGTDREKLFFGSGTQLSVL.

The rearrangement uses TRBV6-5 and TRBJ2-3; D might be TRBD1 (6 bases). The germline V gene has CDR1 MNHEY and CDR2 SVGAGI. Deletions cut 2 bases from V and 2 bases from J, with 8 bases between. This CDR3 is 14 amino acids long. CDR3 nucleotide sequence: TGTGCCAGCAGTTACCGGGACACCACAGATACGCAGTATTTT. Protein: CASSYRDTTDTQYF.

This chain links TRBV10-3 with TRBJ2-1; 8 positions match TRBD1. Germline CDR1 ENHRY, CDR2 SYGVKD. Trimming at V came to 4 bases and at J to 6 bases, leaving 8 bases not matched to a gene. This CDR3 is built from 15 residues. The CDR3 reads CAISAPGGAGNEQFF. In DNA, the CDR3 is TGTGCCATCAGTGCACCAGGGGGCGCAGGCAATGAGCAGTTCTTC.

This sequence joins TRBV3-1 (or the pseudogene TRBV3-2) and TRBJ1-5; possibly TRBD1 for D (6 bases). The length of the CDR3 is 16 residues. Trimming removed 3 bases from V and 6 bases from J, with 18 bases in between. Germline CDR1 LGHDT, CDR2 YNNKEL (reference sequence). CDR3 DNA: TGTGCCAGCAGCCAGGGTACAGGGCTAATCAGTCAGCCCCAGCATTTT. Encoded protein: CASSQGTGLISQPQHF.

This clone was seen only a few times. The chain has TRBV16 and TRBJ1-2; D perhaps matches TRBD1 (5 bases). This CDR3 is 14 amino acids long. From germline, CDR1 is KGHSY and CDR2 FQNENV. Trimming cost V 1 base and J 4 bases, with 10 bases left between them. CDR3 bases: TGTGCCAGCAGCCAATTCTCCGGGGGCTATGGCTACACCTTC. This gives the protein CASSQFSGGYGYTF.

V gene TRBV10-3 combines with J gene TRBJ1-5, with TRBD1 matching over 7 bases. Trimming took 4 bases from V and 10 from J; bases not matched to a gene: 10. The CDR3 extends over 14 amino acids. Germline values: CDR1 ENHRY, CDR2 SYGVKD. CDR3 nucleotide sequence: TGTGCCATCAGTGTAGGACAGGTTGGATCACCCCAGCATTTT. It codes for CAISVGQVGSPQHF.

The CDR3: CASSLVSLQETQYF. CDR3 sequence (DNA): TGTGCCAGCAGCTTAGTGTCACTCCAAGAGACCCAGTACTTC. The chain recombines TRBV5-8 with TRBJ2-5; D is ambiguous. The CDR3 totals 14 residues. Deletions cut 2 bases from V and 1 base from J, with 9 bases between. CDR1 is SGHTS and CDR2 is YDEGEE in the germline V gene.

V and J are TRBV6-2 or TRBV6-3 and TRBJ2-7; 9 nucleotides line up with TRBD2. The germline CDR1 and CDR2 sequences are MNHEY and SVGEGT. The CDR3 covers 14 residues. Trimming took 5 bases from V and 1 from J; bases not matched to a gene: 3. CDR3 protein: CASSNSGGSYEQYF. CDR3 nucleotide sequence: TGTGCCAGCAGTAATAGCGGGGGATCCTACGAGCAGTACTTC.

This clone was counted once. The CDR3 loop reads CASSGRGATGYTF. The CDR3 DNA follows: TGTGCCAGCAGTGGTCGGGGGGCAACAGGCTACACCTTC. The chain links TRBV6-4 to TRBJ1-2; possibly TRBD1 for D (6 bases). The CDR3 spans 13 residues. Trimming stripped 4 bases from V and 8 bases from J, with 14 bases between. The germline V gene encodes CDR1 MRHNA and CDR2 SNTAGT.

CDR3 loop: CASSVAPSSYNEQFF. DNA of the CDR3: TGTGCCAGTAGTGTAGCCCCGAGCTCCTACAATGAGCAGTTCTTC. The V and J genes are TRBV19 and TRBJ2-1; D remains unclear. This CDR3 comprises 15 residues. V lost 5 bases and J lost 0, with 11 bases in between. CDR1 and CDR2 (germline): LNHDA, SQIVND (reference sequence). Based on the CDR3 plus reference TRBV19 and TRBJ2-1, the full variable domain is DGGITQSPKYLFRKEGQNVTLSCEQNLNHDAMYWYRQDPGQGLRLIYYSQIVNDFQKGDIAEGYSVSREKKESFPLTVTSAQKNPTAFYLCASSVAPSSYNEQFFGPGTRLTVL.

The rearrangement joins TRBV19 to TRBJ2-6; 11 bases are a match to TRBD1. V lost 8 bases to trimming and J lost 2 bases; unmatched junction nucleotides: 2. The V gene's germline CDR1 is LNHDA and CDR2 SQIVND (reference sequence). The CDR3 is made up of 15 amino acids. CDR3 region: CASGQGATGANVLTF. CDR3 sequence (DNA): TGTGCCAGTGGACAGGGGGCGACTGGGGCCAACGTCCTGACTTTC. Looking up the rest from reference TRBV19 and TRBJ2-6 gives the full variable domain: DGGITQSPKYLFRKEGQNVTLSCEQNLNHDAMYWYRQDPGQGLRLIYYSQIVNDFQKGDIAEGYSVSREKKESFPLTVTSAQKNPTAFYLCASGQGATGANVLTFGAGSRLTVL.

This clone was seen only a few times. This chain connects TRBV4-3 to TRBJ1-2; D is undetermined. The CDR3 covers 12 residues. Deletions cut 2 bases from V and 8 bases from J, with 9 bases between. Germline CDR1 reads LGHNA; CDR2 reads YSLEER. In nucleotides, the CDR3 is TGCGCCAGCAGCCAACAGGAGGGAGGCTACACCTTC. Protein: CASSQQEGGYTF.

The chain links TRBV5-1 to TRBJ1-4; D ambiguous. Deletions cut 4 bases from V and 6 bases from J, with 13 bases between. In germline, CDR1 is SGHRS, CDR2 YFSETQ. The CDR3 spans 14 residues. The CDR3 nucleotides read TGCGCCAGCAGCACCACCCCCGGGGATGAAAAACTGTTTTTT. It codes for CASSTTPGDEKLFF.

This clone was observed a few times. The chain combines TRBV10-1 with TRBJ2-7, with 8 bases identical to TRBD1. The CDR3 is 11 amino acids. In germline, CDR1 is WNHNN, CDR2 SYGVQD (reference sequence). Trimming cost V 4 bases and J 7 bases; bases outside gene matches: 0. The CDR3 nucleotides read TGCGCCAGCAGTGGGACAGGGGAGCAGTACTTC. Protein sequence: CASSGTGEQYF.